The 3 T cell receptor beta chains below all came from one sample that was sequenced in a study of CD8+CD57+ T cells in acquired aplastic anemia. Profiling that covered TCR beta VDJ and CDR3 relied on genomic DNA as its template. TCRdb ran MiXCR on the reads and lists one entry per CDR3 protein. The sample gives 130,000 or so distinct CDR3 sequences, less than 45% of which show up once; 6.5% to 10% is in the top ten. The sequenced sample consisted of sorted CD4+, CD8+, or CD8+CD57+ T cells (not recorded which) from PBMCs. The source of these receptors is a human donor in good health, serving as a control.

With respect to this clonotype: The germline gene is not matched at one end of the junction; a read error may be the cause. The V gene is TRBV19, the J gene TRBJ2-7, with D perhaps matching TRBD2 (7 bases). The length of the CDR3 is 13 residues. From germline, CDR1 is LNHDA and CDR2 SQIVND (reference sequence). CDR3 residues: CAGSSYREGEQYF. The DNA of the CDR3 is TGTGCCGGTAGTAGCTACAGGGAGGGCGAGCAGTACTTC. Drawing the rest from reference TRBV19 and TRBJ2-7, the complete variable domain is DGGITQSPKYLFRKEGQNVTLSCEQNLNHDAMYWYRQDPGQGLRLIYYSQIVNDFQKGDIAEGYSVSREKKESFPLTVTSAQKNPTAFYLCAGSSYREGEQYFGPGTRLTVT.

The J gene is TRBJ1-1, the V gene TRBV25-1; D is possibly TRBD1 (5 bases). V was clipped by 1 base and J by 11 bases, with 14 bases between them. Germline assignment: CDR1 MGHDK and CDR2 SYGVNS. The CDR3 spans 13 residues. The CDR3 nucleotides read TGTGCCAGCAGTGAATCTGGGGGGTCTTCGGCTTTCTTT. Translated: CASSESGGSSAFF.

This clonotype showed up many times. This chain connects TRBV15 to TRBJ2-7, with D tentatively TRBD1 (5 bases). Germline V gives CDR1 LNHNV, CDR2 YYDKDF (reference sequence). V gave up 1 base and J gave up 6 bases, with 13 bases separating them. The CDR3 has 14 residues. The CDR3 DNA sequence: TGTGCCACCAGCAGAGCCGTGCAGGGATCCGAGCAGTACTTC. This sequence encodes CATSRAVQGSEQYF. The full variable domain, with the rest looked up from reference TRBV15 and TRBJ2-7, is DAMVIQNPRYQVTQFGKPVTLSCSQTLNHNVMYWYQQKSSQAPKLLFHYYDKDFNNEADTPDNFQSRRPNTSFCFLDIRSPGLGDTAMYLCATSRAVQGSEQYFGPGTRLTVT.